The 19 T cell receptor beta chains below all came from one sample that was sequenced in a study of long-term antiretroviral therapy in people with HIV. The authors ran the immunoSEQ assay, v3.0, at survey level. This table comes from immunoSEQ multiplex PCR, and its TCRdb copy is limited to in-frame clones, with some not included. The table lists about 30,000 clones, 95% of them singletons. The sequenced sample was unsorted PBMCs, obtained 5.3 years after starting antiretroviral therapy. These receptors came from a man aged 25 to 40 with HIV.

J is TRBJ1-1 and V is TRBV10-3; 8 nucleotides line up with TRBD1. CDR3 length: 15 residues. The V gene end was trimmed by 7 bases and the J gene end by 0 bases; junction bases not matched to a gene: 7. CDR1 is ENHRY and CDR2 is SYGVKD in the germline V gene. The CDR3 spells CAITPTGAMNTEAFF. For the CDR3, the DNA is TGTGCCATCACCCCGACAGGGGCCATGAACACTGAAGCTTTCTTT.

This chain uses TRBV18 with TRBJ1-1; 8 bases align to TRBD1. This CDR3 is 14 amino acids long. With V trimmed by 3 bases and J by 4 bases, 4 bases remained unmatched. CDR1 and CDR2 (germline): KGHSH, LQKENI. As DNA, the CDR3 is TGTGCCAGCTCACCGGACAGGGACTCCACTGAAGCTTTCTTT. It is translated as CASSPDRDSTEAFF. Variable domain in full (rest from reference TRBV18 and TRBJ1-1): NAGVMQNPRHLVRRRGQEARLRCSPMKGHSHVYWYRQLPEEGLKFMVYLQKENIIDESGMPKERFSAEFPKEGPSILRIQQVVRGDSAAYFCASSPDRDSTEAFFGQGTRLTVV.

In regard to this clone: Additional DNA sequences in this sample encode the identical CDR3. V is TRBV4-1 and J is TRBJ2-7; the D gene could be TRBD1 or TRBD2 (5 bases each). Trimming stripped 2 bases from V and 3 bases from J, with 8 bases between. CDR1 is MGHRA, CDR2 YSYEKL, per germline. There are 13 residues in the CDR3. In DNA, the CDR3 is TGCGCCAGCAGCCAATTTGGGGGCTACGAGCAGTACTTC. Translating gives CASSQFGGYEQYF.

The V call is TRBV5-1, the J call TRBJ1-6, with 10 bases identical to TRBD1. Unmatched junction bases numbered 6, after V lost 3 bases and J lost 6 bases. The germline V gene has CDR1 SGHRS and CDR2 YFSETQ. The CDR3 extends over 16 amino acids. The CDR3: CASSSYGDRGNSPLHF. Written as DNA, the CDR3 is TGCGCCAGCAGCTCGTATGGGGACAGGGGTAATTCACCCCTCCACTTT.

The chain joins TRBV10-2 to TRBJ2-3; TRBD2 might be the D (5 bases). The CDR3 is 14 amino acids. In germline, CDR1 is WSHSY, CDR2 SAAADI. Trimming shortened V by 2 bases and J by 3 bases, and 9 bases separated the two germline ends. The CDR3 region is CASSEEGWTDTQYF. In nucleotides, the CDR3 is TGCGCCAGCAGTGAGGAGGGTTGGACAGATACGCAGTATTTT.

The rearrangement links TRBV12-5 to TRBJ2-5; D unresolved. The V gene lost 1 base and the J gene lost 5 bases, with 11 bases spanning the gap. CDR1 is LGHNT, CDR2 FRNRAP, per germline. The CDR3 has 14 amino acids. CDR3 nucleotides: TGTGCTAGTGGTTTGGCACAGTTGAGGGAGACCCAGTACTTC. Its protein is CASGLAQLRETQYF.

The chain couples TRBV5-1 to TRBJ1-5; TRBD1 might be the D (5 bases). The CDR3 loop spans 15 amino acids. V shed 2 bases and J shed 0 bases, with 9 bases lying between them. Germline V gives CDR1 SGHRS, CDR2 YFSETQ. CDR3: CASSFDSNSNQPQHF. The CDR3 nucleotides read TGCGCCAGCAGCTTTGACAGTAATAGCAATCAGCCCCAGCATTTT.

This chain joins TRBV7-2 and TRBJ1-1; 10 nucleotides align to TRBD1. The CDR3 has 15 residues. CDR1 and CDR2 from the germline V gene are SGHTA and FQGNSA. J gave up 3 bases and V 5 bases, and 6 bases lay outside the gene matches. The CDR3 protein is CASSPRQGAYTEAFF. In nucleotides, the CDR3 is TGTGCCAGCAGCCCTCGACAGGGGGCGTACACTGAAGCTTTCTTT.

This clone was picked up a small number of times. J is TRBJ1-6 and V is TRBV2; the D gene is possibly TRBD1 (5 bases). Trimming left V 2 bases short and J 9 bases short, with 11 bases between. The CDR3 is made up of 14 amino acids. CDR1 SNHLY and CDR2 FYNNEI come from the germline V gene. CDR3 coding DNA: TGTGCCAGCAGTGAACTCGCCCAGGGTTCACCCCTCCACTTT. It is translated as CASSELAQGSPLHF.

V usage is TRBV6-1 and J usage is TRBJ2-7, with unresolved D. The V and J ends lost 5 bases and 5 bases respectively, with 13 bases between them. Germline V gene lookup returns CDR1 MNHNS and CDR2 SASEGT. This CDR3 is 13 amino acids long. This chain's CDR3 is CASSLRQVDEQYF. The DNA for the CDR3 is TGTGCCAGCAGTCTCCGACAAGTTGACGAGCAGTACTTC.

The chain links TRBV25-1 to TRBJ2-1; TRBD2 agrees at 8 bases. The junction had 5 bases not matched to a gene; V was cut back by 7 bases and J by 9 bases. Germline V CDR1 and CDR2: MGHDK, SYGVNS. There are 12 residues in the CDR3. The CDR3 spells CASTPGGVEQFF. For the CDR3, the DNA is TGTGCCAGCACCCCGGGGGGGGTTGAGCAGTTCTTC. The full variable domain, in which reference TRBV25-1 and TRBJ2-1 provide the parts outside the CDR3, is EADIYQTPRYLVIGTGKKITLECSQTMGHDKMYWYQQDPGMELHLIHYSYGVNSTEKGDLSSESTVSRIRTEHFPLTLESARPSHTSQYLCASTPGGVEQFFGPGTRLTVL.

V is TRBV18 and J is TRBJ1-2; weak D call: TRBD1 (5 bases). Germline values: CDR1 KGHSH, CDR2 LQKENI. Trimming pared 4 bases from V and 2 bases from J, leaving 8 bases between. The CDR3 has 13 residues. CDR3 residues: CASSQGTNYGYTF. DNA for the CDR3: TGTGCCAGCTCACAAGGGACGAACTATGGCTACACCTTC.

This clone has only one observation. CDR3 nucleotides: TGCGCCAGCAGCCCCCAAGAGCGGGGAGTGCAGTACTTC. Translation: CASSPQERGVQYF. The genes are TRBV4-3 and TRBJ2-7, with 7 bases that match TRBD2. CDR3 length equals 13 residues. Germline V lookup: CDR1 LGHNA, CDR2 YSLEER. The trim removed 4 bases at V and 9 bases at J, leaving 9 bases unmatched.

The chain has TRBV7-6 and TRBJ2-7; D not resolved. V was pared by 3 bases and J by 1 base, with 10 bases between. The CDR3 spans 14 residues. CDR1 is SGHVS, CDR2 FNYEAQ, per germline. The CDR3 loop is CASSLSQKSYEQYF. The DNA of the CDR3 is TGTGCCAGCAGCTTGTCACAGAAATCCTACGAGCAGTACTTC.

The chain links TRBV4-2 to TRBJ1-3; 7 nucleotides agree with TRBD1. V gave up 1 base and J gave up 3 bases; unmatched junction bases: 6. The CDR3 is made up of 16 amino acids. Looked up from germline, CDR1 is LGHNA and CDR2 is YNFKEQ. CDR3 in DNA: TGTGCCAGCAGCCAAGCGTTTCGACAGGGTGGAAACACCATATATTTT. This codes for CASSQAFRQGGNTIYF.

Notes on this clone: One junction end does not reproduce the germline sequence, and a read error may be involved. This rearrangement joins TRBV7-7 to TRBJ2-7; 9 bases match TRBD1. Germline CDR1 SSHAT, CDR2 FNYEAQ (reference sequence). The CDR3 has 21 residues. This CDR3 is CASSLLQGTGCFPRSSYEQYF. The DNA for the CDR3 is TGTGCTAGCAGCTTGTTGCAGGGGACAGGGTGCTTCCCCCGTAGCTCCTACGAGCAGTACTTC.

The chain has TRBV7-9 and TRBJ2-5; 9 bases agree with TRBD1. CDR3 length: 15 amino acids. V dropped 3 bases and J dropped 0; count of bases not matched to a gene: 2. The V gene's germline CDR1 is SEHNR and CDR2 FQNEAQ (reference sequence). CDR3 DNA sequence: TGTGCCAGCAGCTTGGACAGGGGTTACCAAGAGACCCAGTACTTC. Its translation is CASSLDRGYQETQYF.

V usage is TRBV20-1 and J usage is TRBJ2-4; D unresolved. This CDR3 is built from 11 residues. Trimming cost V 3 bases and J 8 bases, with 8 bases left between them. The germline gives CDR1 DFQATT, CDR2 SNEGSKA (reference sequence). The DNA for the CDR3 is TGCAGTGCTAGCGGCCGGGACATTCAGTACTTC. This sequence encodes CSASGRDIQYF.

This rearrangement joins TRBV9 to TRBJ2-7, with D tentatively TRBD2 (6 bases). From germline, CDR1 is SGDLS and CDR2 YYNGEE. The CDR3 consists of 15 residues. Trimming pared 2 bases from V and 6 bases from J, leaving 18 bases between. The CDR3 nucleotides are TGTGCCAGCAGCGTCACCGGGTCGGAGGGCGGCGAGCAGTACTTC. As protein: CASSVTGSEGGEQYF. Full variable domain (outside the CDR3, taken from reference TRBV9 and TRBJ2-7): DSGVTQTPKHLITATGQRVTLRCSPRSGDLSVYWYQQSLDQGLQFLIQYYNGEERAKGNILERFSAQQFPDLHSELNLSSLELGDSALYFCASSVTGSEGGEQYFGPGTRLTVT.